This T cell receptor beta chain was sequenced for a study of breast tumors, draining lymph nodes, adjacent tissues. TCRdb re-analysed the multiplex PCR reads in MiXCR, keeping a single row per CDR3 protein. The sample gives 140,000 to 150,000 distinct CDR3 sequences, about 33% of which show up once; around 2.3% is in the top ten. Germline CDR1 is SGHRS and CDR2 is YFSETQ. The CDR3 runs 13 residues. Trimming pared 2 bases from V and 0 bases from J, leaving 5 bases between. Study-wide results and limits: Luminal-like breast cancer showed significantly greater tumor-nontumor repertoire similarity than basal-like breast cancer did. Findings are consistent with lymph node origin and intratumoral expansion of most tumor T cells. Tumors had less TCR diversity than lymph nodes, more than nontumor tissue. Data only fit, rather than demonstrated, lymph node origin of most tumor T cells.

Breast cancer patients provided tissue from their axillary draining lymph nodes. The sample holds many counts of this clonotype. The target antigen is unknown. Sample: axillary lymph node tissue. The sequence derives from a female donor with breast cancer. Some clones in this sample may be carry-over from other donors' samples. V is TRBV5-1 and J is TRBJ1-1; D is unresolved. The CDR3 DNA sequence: TGCGCCAGCAGCTTCACAGTGAACACTGAAGCTTTCTTT. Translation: CASSFTVNTEAFF.